Each of the 24 T cell receptor beta chains below was sequenced from the same sample in a study of ipilimumab plus nivolumab after autologous stem cell transplantation. Generated by immunoSEQ multiplex PCR, the TCRdb table keeps only in-frame clones and is missing some. The sample has 77,000 or so clones, approximately 83% seen once. This material consisted of PBMCs, taken in a trial of ipilimumab plus nivolumab as post-transplant consolidation. The receptors were sampled from a male donor with diffuse large B-cell lymphoma.

The CDR3, as DNA: TGTGCCAGCAGCTTGGGACAGAATAATTCACCCCTCCACTTT. Protein product: CASSLGQNNSPLHF. The J gene is TRBJ1-6, the V gene TRBV7-9, with 7 nucleotides matching TRBD1. V was clipped by 3 bases and J by 5 bases; unmatched bases: 1. Germline V gene data show CDR1 as SEHNR and CDR2 as FQNEAQ (reference sequence). The CDR3 length is 14 residues.

This chain uses TRBV11-1 with TRBJ1-1; maybe TRBD1 (6 bases). The CDR3 runs 14 residues. CDR1 is SGHAT, CDR2 FQDESV, per germline (reference sequence). The V and J ends lost 5 bases and 4 bases respectively, with 14 bases between them. The CDR3 loop is CASSSGQPSTEAFF. The CDR3 bases are TGTGCCAGCAGCAGCGGACAGCCGTCCACTGAAGCTTTCTTT.

The gene calls are TRBV5-1 and TRBJ1-2; D gene uncertain. The CDR3 is 12 amino acids. V was cut by 4 bases and J by 1 base, with 5 bases left in between. The germline CDR1 and CDR2 sequences are SGHRS and YFSETQ. The DNA of the CDR3 is TGCGCCAGCAGCGGGGATAACTATGGCTACACCTTC. This translates into CASSGDNYGYTF.

The table lists this clone with a few counts. The chain combines TRBV4-3 with TRBJ1-5, with D uncertain. Germline V gives CDR1 LGHNA, CDR2 YSLEER. Trimming shortened V by 0 bases and J by 4 bases, and 10 bases separated the two germline ends. This CDR3 is 15 amino acids long. The CDR3 region has the DNA TGCGCCAGCAGCCAAGATCAAGGACCAAATCAGCCCCAGCATTTT. Translating gives CASSQDQGPNQPQHF.

This clone was counted a few times. The V call is TRBV7-9, the J call TRBJ2-3, with D perhaps given as TRBD1 or TRBD2 (5 bases each). Per germline, CDR1 SEHNR and CDR2 FQNEAQ (reference sequence). The CDR3 consists of 14 residues. The germline V and J ends were trimmed by 4 bases and 8 bases, with 16 bases remaining between them. The CDR3 is CASSYSLGTSTQYF. CDR3 nucleotides: TGTGCCAGCAGCTACTCTTTGGGGACGAGTACGCAGTATTTT. The full variable domain, its missing parts supplied by reference TRBV7-9 and TRBJ2-3, is DTGVSQNPRHKITKRGQNVTFRCDPISEHNRLYWYRQTLGQGPEFLTYFQNEAQLEKSRLLSDRFSAERPKGSFSTLEIQRTEQGDSAMYLCASSYSLGTSTQYFGPGTRLTVL.

The rearrangement uses TRBV19 and TRBJ1-1; D is uncertain. The CDR3 totals 14 residues. V was trimmed by 3 bases and J by 1 base, leaving 9 bases between them. Per germline, CDR1 LNHDA and CDR2 SQIVND (reference sequence). CDR3 nucleotide sequence: TGTGCCAGTAGTATGCCCTTGGGGAACACTGAAGCTTTCTTT. Its translation is CASSMPLGNTEAFF. Full variable domain (outside the CDR3, taken from reference TRBV19 and TRBJ1-1): DGGITQSPKYLFRKEGQNVTLSCEQNLNHDAMYWYRQDPGQGLRLIYYSQIVNDFQKGDIAEGYSVSREKKESFPLTVTSAQKNPTAFYLCASSMPLGNTEAFFGQGTRLTVV.

V usage is TRBV11-2 and J usage is TRBJ2-1; 8 positions match TRBD1. V lost 5 bases and J lost 9; bases outside the gene matches: 15. Germline-derived CDR1 and CDR2 are SGHAT and FQNNGV. The CDR3 is made up of 16 amino acids. CDR3 residues: CASSTQGESRAGEQFF. CDR3 DNA sequence: TGTGCCAGCAGCACACAGGGGGAATCAAGAGCGGGTGAGCAGTTCTTC.

V and J are TRBV1 and TRBJ2-5. TRBV1 has pseudogene status. CDR3 length equals 17 residues. The CDR3 protein is CTSSQDYPGAPGETQYF. DNA of the CDR3: TGCACCAGCAGCCAAGATTATCCGGGGGCACCGGGAGAGACCCAGTACTTC.

The genes are TRBV9 and TRBJ1-1; 11 bases align to TRBD1. Germline CDR1 SGDLS, CDR2 YYNGEE. J lost 6 bases, V lost 4 bases, and 8 bases had no gene match. CDR3 size: 15 residues. CDR3 amino acids: CASSFHGQGASEAFF. DNA for the CDR3: TGTGCCAGCAGCTTCCACGGACAGGGGGCTTCTGAAGCTTTCTTT.

This clone was observed a few times. Other DNA sequences in this sample translate to the same CDR3. The V and J genes are TRBV2 and TRBJ1-1; D possibly corresponds to TRBD1 (5 bases). There are 13 residues in the CDR3. Per the germline V gene, CDR1 is SNHLY and CDR2 is FYNNEI. Trimming shortened V by 7 bases and J by 5 bases, and 14 bases separated the two germline ends. The CDR3 loop is CASTQGEGTEAFF. The CDR3 nucleotides are TGTGCCAGCACCCAAGGCGAGGGGACTGAAGCTTTCTTT.

V is TRBV10-3 and J is TRBJ2-3; D is tentatively TRBD1 or TRBD2 (5 bases each). The CDR3 consists of 12 residues. Germline V gives CDR1 ENHRY, CDR2 SYGVKD. Between the trimmed V and J ends, which lost 6 bases and 1 base, there was a span of 5 bases. The CDR3 nucleotides read TGTGCCATCAGGGGGGGCACAGATACGCAGTATTTT. This codes for CAIRGGTDTQYF.

This clone was found once. This sequence joins TRBV5-1 and TRBJ1-4; TRBD1 matches 8 bases. V shed 0 bases, J shed 7 bases, and the junction held 5 bases outside the gene matches. Germline V gene sequence: CDR1 SGHRS, CDR2 YFSETQ. CDR3 length: 15 residues. The CDR3 DNA sequence: TGCGCCAGCAGCTTGGCCTCAGACAGGGGTGAAAAACTGTTTTTT. Protein product: CASSLASDRGEKLFF. Using reference TRBV5-1 and TRBJ1-4 for the parts outside the CDR3, the full variable domain is KAGVTQTPRYLIKTRGQQVTLSCSPISGHRSVSWYQQTPGQGLQFLFEYFSETQRNKGNFPGRFSGRQFSNSRSEMNVSTLELGDSALYLCASSLASDRGEKLFFGSGTQLSVL.

In nucleotides, the CDR3 is TGTGCCAGTAGTATGTCAGGGGCTCAGCCCCAGCATTTT. It yields the protein CASSMSGAQPQHF. The genes are TRBV19 and TRBJ1-5; tentatively, D is TRBD1 (6 bases). CDR1 LNHDA and CDR2 SQIVND come from the germline V gene (reference sequence). The CDR3 covers 13 residues. The germline V and J ends were trimmed by 3 bases and 6 bases, with 9 bases remaining between them.

This clone was detected only a few times. V usage is TRBV19 and J usage is TRBJ1-6; perhaps TRBD1 as D (6 bases). The germline V gene has CDR1 LNHDA and CDR2 SQIVND (reference sequence). Trimming took 7 bases from V and 12 from J, leaving 16 bases between them. The CDR3 is 13 amino acids. This CDR3 is CASTLARGLPLHF. The CDR3 region has the DNA TGTGCCAGTACCCTTGCCAGGGGTCTACCCCTCCACTTT. Based on the CDR3 plus reference TRBV19 and TRBJ1-6, the full variable domain is DGGITQSPKYLFRKEGQNVTLSCEQNLNHDAMYWYRQDPGQGLRLIYYSQIVNDFQKGDIAEGYSVSREKKESFPLTVTSAQKNPTAFYLCASTLARGLPLHFGNGTRLTVT.

The chain recombines TRBV2 with TRBJ2-7; D is unclear. The CDR3 consists of 13 residues. Germline values: CDR1 SNHLY, CDR2 FYNNEI. Trimming stripped 7 bases from V and 0 bases from J, with 10 bases between. The CDR3 loop is CASKQTISYEQYF. CDR3 sequence (DNA): TGTGCCAGCAAACAGACGATCTCCTACGAGCAGTACTTC.

The V call is TRBV6-4, the J call TRBJ2-6, with D tentatively TRBD1 or TRBD2 (5 bases each). This CDR3 contains 18 residues. Germline V CDR1 and CDR2: MRHNA, SNTAGT. Trimming cost V 5 bases and J 5 bases, with 22 bases left between them. The CDR3 bases are TGTGCCAGCAGTCGGGGCAGCACACGACAAAGTCGGGCCAACGTCCTGACTTTC. This codes for CASSRGSTRQSRANVLTF.

V and J are TRBV18 and TRBJ2-7; tentatively, D is TRBD1 or TRBD2 (5 bases each). Per the germline V gene, CDR1 is KGHSH and CDR2 is LQKENI. The CDR3 extends over 14 amino acids. Trimming pared 6 bases from V and 0 bases from J, leaving 12 bases between. The CDR3 coding sequence is TGTGCCAGCTCTTTTGGGGGAAGCTCCTACGAGCAGTACTTC. Its translation: CASSFGGSSYEQYF.

The table lists this clone with many counts. The genes are TRBV19 and TRBJ2-1, with 8 bases identical to TRBD1. The germline gives CDR1 LNHDA, CDR2 SQIVND (reference sequence). V trimming: 6 bases; J trimming: 3 bases; junction bases outside the gene matches: 7. This CDR3 contains 15 residues. Here the CDR3 DNA reads TGTGCCAGTAGAGAGGCCGGGACAGGCTACAATGAGCAGTTCTTC. Translation gives CASREAGTGYNEQFF.

The rearrangement joins TRBV5-4 to TRBJ2-7; D gene unclear. Germline CDR1 is SGHNT and CDR2 is YYREEE (reference sequence). The CDR3 consists of 14 residues. Between the trimmed V and J ends, which lost 1 base and 0 bases, there was a span of 8 bases. The CDR3 loop is CASSLSQNSYEQYF. CDR3 nucleotide sequence: TGTGCCAGCAGCTTGTCGCAGAACTCCTACGAGCAGTACTTC.

This rearrangement joins TRBV19 to TRBJ1-2, with 9 positions matching TRBD1. Looked up from germline, CDR1 is LNHDA and CDR2 is SQIVND (reference sequence). With 4 bases clipped from V and 4 bases from J, the junction kept 13 bases outside the gene matches. The CDR3 has 17 residues. The CDR3 reads CASSKAYRGLEVYGYTF. CDR3 nucleotide sequence: TGTGCCAGTAGTAAGGCGTACAGGGGGCTTGAGGTCTATGGCTACACCTTC.

V is TRBV2 and J is TRBJ1-2; D remains unclear. The V end lost 6 bases, the J end lost 7 bases, and 21 bases lay between the germline ends. CDR1 is SNHLY and CDR2 is FYNNEI in the germline V gene. The CDR3 has 15 amino acids. CDR3 DNA: TGTGCCAGCAGAGGGAGTGAAGTATCGGGCTCTGGCTACACCTTC. Translated: CASRGSEVSGSGYTF.

CDR3: CASSEVTGPPEAFF. The CDR3 DNA sequence: TGTGCCAGCAGTGAAGTCACGGGACCCCCTGAAGCTTTCTTT. The chain joins TRBV25-1 to TRBJ1-1; possible D gene TRBD1, 5 bases. The CDR3 totals 14 residues. The germline V gene encodes CDR1 MGHDK and CDR2 SYGVNS. The V end lost 2 bases, the J end lost 6 bases, and 13 bases lay between the germline ends.

The chain carries TRBV13 and TRBJ2-5; the match to TRBD2 covers 14 bases. The CDR3 runs 16 residues. V shed 5 bases and J 4 bases; nucleotides not matched to a gene: 6. CDR1 is PRHDT, CDR2 FYEKMQ, per germline (reference sequence). The CDR3: CASSTRLAGGRETQYF. Written as DNA, the CDR3 is TGTGCCAGCAGCACCCGACTAGCGGGGGGGAGAGAGACCCAGTACTTC.

The CDR3 DNA sequence: TGTGCCAGTAGGGGGGAAGAGGGTGGGGCCAACGTCCTGACTTTC. Amino acids: CASRGEEGGANVLTF. The genes are TRBV19 and TRBJ2-6; D is perhaps TRBD1 or TRBD2 (5 bases each). CDR3 size: 15 residues. V was cut by 6 bases and J by 3 bases, with 12 bases left in between. Germline V gene sequence: CDR1 LNHDA, CDR2 SQIVND (reference sequence).